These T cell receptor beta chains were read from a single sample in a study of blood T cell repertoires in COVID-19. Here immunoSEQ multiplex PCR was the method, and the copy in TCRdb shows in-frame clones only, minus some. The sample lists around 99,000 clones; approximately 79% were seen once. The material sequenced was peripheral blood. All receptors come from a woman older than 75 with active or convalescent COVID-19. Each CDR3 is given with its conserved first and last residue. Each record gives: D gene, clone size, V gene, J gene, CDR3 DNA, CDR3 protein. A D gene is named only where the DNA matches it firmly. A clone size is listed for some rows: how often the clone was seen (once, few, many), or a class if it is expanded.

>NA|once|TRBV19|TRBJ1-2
TGTGCCAGTAGTCCCCGGGGTGGGGGCGCCGGCTATGGCTACACCTTC
CASSPRGGGAGYGYTF
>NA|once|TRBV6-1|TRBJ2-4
TGTGCCAGCAGTGACAGGGGTGCAAACATTCAGTACTTC
CASSDRGANIQYF
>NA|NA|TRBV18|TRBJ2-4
TGTGCCAGCTCACCACGGGCTGCCAAAAACATTCAGTACTTC
CASSPRAAKNIQYF
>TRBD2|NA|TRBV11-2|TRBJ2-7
TGTGCCAGCAGCTTAAGCGGGACCTACGAGCAGTACTTC
CASSLSGTYEQYF
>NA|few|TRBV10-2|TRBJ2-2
TGCGCCAGCAGTGAGAGGTACAGGACGAACACCGGGGAGCTGTTTTTT
CASSERYRTNTGELFF
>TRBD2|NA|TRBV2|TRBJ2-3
TGTGCCAGCAGTGGAGCCAGCGGGAGGAGGGATACGCAGTATTTT
CASSGASGRRDTQYF
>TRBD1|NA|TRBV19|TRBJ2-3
TGTGCCAGCGAGGACAGGGATGGGACAGATACGCAGTATTTT
CASEDRDGTDTQYF
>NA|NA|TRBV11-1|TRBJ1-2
TGTGCCAGCAGCCCGGACAGAAGCTATGGCTACACCTTC
CASSPDRSYGYTF
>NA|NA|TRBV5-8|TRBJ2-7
TGTGCCAGCAGCTTGGCCTCAGACTCCTACGAGCAGTACTTC
CASSLASDSYEQYF
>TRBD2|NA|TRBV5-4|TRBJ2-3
TGTGCCAGCAGCGCGGGACTAGCGGGGGTCACAGATACGCAGTATTTT
CASSAGLAGVTDTQYF
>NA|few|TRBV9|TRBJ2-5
TGTGCCAGCAGCGTAGATGAAGGGGGAGGGGAGACCCAGTACTTC
CASSVDEGGGETQYF
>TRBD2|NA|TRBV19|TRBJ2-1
TGTGCCAGTAAAGCGGGAGGGCCCCACAATGAGCAGTTCTTC
CASKAGGPHNEQFF
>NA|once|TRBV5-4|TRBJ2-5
TGTGCCAGCAGCCCACCTAGACAAGAGACCCAGTACTTC
CASSPPRQETQYF
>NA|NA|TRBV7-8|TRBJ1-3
TGTGCCAGCAGCTTAGGCCGACCCCCCGGGGGCTCTGGAAACACCATATATTTT
CASSLGRPPGGSGNTIYF
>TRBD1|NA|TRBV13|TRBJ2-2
TGTGCCAGCAGCTTGCCGGGACAGGGCACCGGGGAGCTGTTTTTT
CASSLPGQGTGELFF
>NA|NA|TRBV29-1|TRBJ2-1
TGCAGCGTTCGGCAGGCCGGCTACAATGAGCAGTTCTTC
CSVRQAGYNEQFF
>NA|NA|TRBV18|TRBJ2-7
TGTGCCAGCTCACCACTGTTTCAGGACTACGAGCAGTACTTC
CASSPLFQDYEQYF
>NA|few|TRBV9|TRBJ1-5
TGTGCCAGCAGCGTAGCGGGACACAATCAGCCCCAGCATTTT
CASSVAGHNQPQHF
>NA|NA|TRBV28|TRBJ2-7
TGTGCCAGCAGTTTATTTCTCTACGAGCAGTACTTC
CASSLFLYEQYF
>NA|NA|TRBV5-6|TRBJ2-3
TGTGCCAGCAGCTTGGCCAAGGCTAGCGACCTTGCAGATACGCAGTATTTT
CASSLAKASDLADTQYF
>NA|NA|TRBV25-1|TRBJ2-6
TGTGCCAGCCGTCCAGCGGAGGGTATCTCTGGGGCCAACGTCCTGACTTTC
CASRPAEGISGANVLTF